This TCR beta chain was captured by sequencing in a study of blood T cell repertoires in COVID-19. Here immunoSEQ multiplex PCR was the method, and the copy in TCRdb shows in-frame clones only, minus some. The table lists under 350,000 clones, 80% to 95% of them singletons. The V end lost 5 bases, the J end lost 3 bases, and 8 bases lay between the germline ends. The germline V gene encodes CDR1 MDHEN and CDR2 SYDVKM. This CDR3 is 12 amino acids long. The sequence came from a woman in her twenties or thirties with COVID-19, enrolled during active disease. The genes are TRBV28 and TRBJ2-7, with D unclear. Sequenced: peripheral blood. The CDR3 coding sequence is TGTGCCAGCAGTGTCCCCTTCTACGAGCAGTACTTC. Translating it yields CASSVPFYEQYF.